Following are 11 T cell receptor beta chains from one sample sequenced in a study of blood T cell repertoires in COVID-19. Clones were read by immunoSEQ multiplex PCR, and TCRdb kept only the in-frame ones, dropping some. The sample has under 350,000 clones, around nine tenths seen once. The sample consisted of PBMCs or T cells enriched from blood (not recorded which). The receptors here all came from a middle-aged woman who had recovered from COVID-19.

This clone was recorded once. The chain employs TRBV15 and TRBJ2-1, with a weak D call TRBD1 (6 bases). This CDR3 has 17 amino acids. CDR1 is LNHNV, CDR2 YYDKDF, per germline (reference sequence). V shed 2 bases and J shed 0 bases, with 14 bases lying between them. The CDR3 nucleotides read TGTGCCACCAGCAGATTTGCAGGGGTTACCTCCTACAATGAGCAGTTCTTC. Encoded protein: CATSRFAGVTSYNEQFF.

The chain uses TRBV6-2 or TRBV6-3 and TRBJ1-1; perhaps TRBD1 as D (5 bases). The germline V gene encodes CDR1 MNHEY and CDR2 SVGEGT. Trimming took 5 bases from V and 2 from J, leaving 6 bases between them. The CDR3 runs 12 residues. As DNA, the CDR3 is TGTGCCAGCAGTCAGGGTAACACTGAAGCTTTCTTT. Its protein product is CASSQGNTEAFF.

This clone was seen a single time. The V call is TRBV5-1, the J call TRBJ2-3, with unresolved D. CDR3 length equals 14 residues. Germline CDR1 reads SGHRS; CDR2 reads YFSETQ. V lost 4 bases to trimming and J lost 2 bases, with 11 bases between them. CDR3 nucleotide sequence: TGCGCCAGCAGCCATACACCTTCCACAGATACGCAGTATTTT. Translated: CASSHTPSTDTQYF.

The V call is TRBV5-4, the J call TRBJ2-5; D is unclear. Germline CDR1 reads SGHNT; CDR2 reads YYREEE (reference sequence). The ends were cut back, 4 bases at V and 0 bases at J, with 16 bases in the middle. This CDR3 has 16 residues. The CDR3 spells CASSGHKTSYQETQYF. CDR3 in DNA: TGTGCCAGCAGCGGTCACAAAACCTCGTACCAAGAGACCCAGTACTTC. The full variable domain, in which reference TRBV5-4 and TRBJ2-5 provide the parts outside the CDR3, is ETGVTQSPTHLIKTRGQQVTLRCSSQSGHNTVSWYQQALGQGPQFIFQYYREEENGRGNFPPRFSGLQFPNYSSELNVNALELDDSALYLCASSGHKTSYQETQYFGPGTRLLVL.

V usage is TRBV6-1 and J usage is TRBJ2-1, with TRBD1 matching 7 bases. V trimming: 3 bases; J trimming: 3 bases; junction bases outside the gene matches: 5. CDR1 is MNHNS and CDR2 is SASEGT in the germline V gene. CDR3 length: 15 amino acids. The CDR3 is CASSDVAGGYNEQFF. Here the CDR3 DNA reads TGTGCCAGCAGTGATGTGGCAGGGGGCTACAATGAGCAGTTCTTC.

This sequence joins TRBV3-1 (or the pseudogene TRBV3-2) and TRBJ2-3, with 8 bases aligning to TRBD2. The CDR3 runs 16 residues. Looked up from germline, CDR1 is LGHDT and CDR2 is YNNKEL (reference sequence). Trimming cost V 4 bases and J 0 bases; bases outside gene matches: 6. The CDR3 DNA follows: TGTGCCAGCAGCCCCCAAAGGACTAGCAGCACAGATACGCAGTATTTT. Translated: CASSPQRTSSTDTQYF.

This chain connects TRBV18 to TRBJ2-7; D possibly corresponds to TRBD1 (6 bases). The CDR3 is 13 amino acids. Trimming shortened V by 5 bases and J by 1 base, and 9 bases separated the two germline ends. Per germline, CDR1 KGHSH and CDR2 LQKENI. In nucleotides, the CDR3 is TGTGCCAGCTCATCCGGACAGTCCTACGAGCAGTACTTC. Encoded protein: CASSSGQSYEQYF.

This clone was detected once. The CDR3 DNA reads as TGTGCCAGCAGCTTAGGGGACAGGGGTGTCGGGGAGCTGTTTTTT. Amino acid sequence: CASSLGDRGVGELFF. The chain couples TRBV11-1 to TRBJ2-2; 10 bases match TRBD1. Trimming cost V 1 base and J 7 bases; bases outside gene matches: 3. CDR1 SGHAT and CDR2 FQDESV come from the germline V gene (reference sequence). The CDR3 consists of 15 residues.

The chain joins TRBV29-1 to TRBJ1-2; no clear D. Per the germline V gene, CDR1 is SQVTM and CDR2 is ANQGSEA. The CDR3 totals 13 residues. V was trimmed by 5 bases and J by 0 bases, leaving 10 bases between them. Here the CDR3 reads CSVSAGSNYGYTF. CDR3 coding DNA: TGCAGCGTTTCGGCAGGCTCTAACTATGGCTACACCTTC.

V usage is TRBV2 and J usage is TRBJ1-4; D not resolved. In germline, CDR1 is SNHLY, CDR2 FYNNEI. This CDR3 contains 15 residues. The V gene lost 3 bases and the J gene lost 8 bases, with 16 bases spanning the gap. The CDR3 region has the DNA TGTGCCAGCAGTGACTCCGGGAGTCCTGGGGAAAAACTGTTTTTT. Amino acid sequence: CASSDSGSPGEKLFF.

The rearrangement uses TRBV7-2 and TRBJ1-6; a possible D gene is TRBD1 (5 bases). Trimming removed 5 bases from V and 9 bases from J, with 11 bases in between. This CDR3 region has 13 residues. Germline loops: CDR1 SGHTA, CDR2 FQGNSA. CDR3 sequence: CASSPGFGSPLHF. The CDR3 coding sequence is TGTGCCAGCAGCCCAGGGTTCGGTTCACCCCTCCACTTT.